This T cell receptor (beta chain) was observed in a study of CD8 T cells in Susac syndrome. Findings and caveats of the study: CD8+ clonal expansion in Susac peaked in TEMRA cells and active patients. Roughly 5 Susac-specific public clones appeared in CD8+ TEMRA repertoires, and under 20 in total CD8+ repertoires.

This CDR3 has 12 residues. J lost 4 bases, V lost 4 bases, and 4 bases had no gene match. Germline V gene lookup returns CDR1 SQVTM and CDR2 ANQGSEA. About this clonotype: Its antigen remains unidentified.

Random-hexamer reverse transcription was applied to about 0.45 to 1 ug RNA. MiXCR, run by TCRdb on the immunoSEQ multiplex PCR reads, gives a single entry per CDR3 protein. The repertoire holds approximately 100,000 distinct CDR3 sequences, with approximately 94% as singletons. V is TRBV29-1 and J is TRBJ2-7, with TRBD1 matching 7 bases. The sequenced sample consisted of CD8+ T cells from PBMCs. This TCR was sampled from a human donor with Susac syndrome. The CDR3, as DNA: TGCAGCGTTGTTGTACAGGGGTACGAGCAGTACTTC. As protein: CSVVVQGYEQYF.